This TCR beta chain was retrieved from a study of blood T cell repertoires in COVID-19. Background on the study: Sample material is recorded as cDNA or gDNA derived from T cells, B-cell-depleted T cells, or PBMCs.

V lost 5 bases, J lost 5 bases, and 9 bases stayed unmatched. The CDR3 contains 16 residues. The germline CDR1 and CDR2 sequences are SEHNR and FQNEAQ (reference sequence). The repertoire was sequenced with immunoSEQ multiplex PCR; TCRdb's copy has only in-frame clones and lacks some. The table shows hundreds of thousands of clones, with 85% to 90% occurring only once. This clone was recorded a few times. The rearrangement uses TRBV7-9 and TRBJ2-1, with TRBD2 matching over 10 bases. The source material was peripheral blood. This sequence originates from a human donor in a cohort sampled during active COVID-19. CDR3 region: CASSPIAGGNDNEQFF. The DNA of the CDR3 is TGTGCCAGCAGCCCAATAGCGGGAGGTAACGACAATGAGCAGTTCTTC.